The 18 T cell receptor beta chains listed next were all sequenced from one sample in a study of radiotherapy plus CTLA-4 blockade in lung cancer. Profiling relied on immunoSEQ multiplex PCR, and the TCRdb table lists in-frame clones only, not all of them. The data show 40,000 to 60,000 clones, around 88% seen once. This material consisted of peripheral blood, taken from a patient treated with radiotherapy plus ipilimumab. The receptor set was obtained from a human donor with non-small cell lung cancer that progressed on radiotherapy plus ipilimumab. Some clones in this sample may be carry-over from other donors' samples.

J is TRBJ2-7 and V is TRBV29-1; TRBD1 matches 11 bases. Germline trimming cut 7 bases from V and 3 bases from J; bases unmatched to any gene: 2. This CDR3 is 12 amino acids long. Per germline, CDR1 SQVTM and CDR2 ANQGSEA. The CDR3 region is CSGGTGGYEQYF. The CDR3 bases are TGCAGCGGCGGGACAGGGGGCTACGAGCAGTACTTC.

The V call is TRBV18, the J call TRBJ1-4; perhaps TRBD1 as D (6 bases). V was clipped by 3 bases and J by 0 bases, with 8 bases between them. Germline V gene lookup returns CDR1 KGHSH and CDR2 LQKENI. The CDR3 contains 15 residues. CDR3 amino acids: CASSPRQATNEKLFF. CDR3 nucleotides: TGTGCCAGCTCACCCCGACAGGCAACTAATGAAAAACTGTTTTTT.

The rearrangement joins TRBV9 to TRBJ1-4; no firm D call. V was cut by 6 bases and J by 3 bases, with 3 bases left in between. The CDR3 spans 11 residues. Per germline, CDR1 SGDLS and CDR2 YYNGEE. The CDR3, as DNA: TGTGCCAGCAAGCCTAATGAAAAACTGTTTTTT. Its protein product is CASKPNEKLFF.

The chain employs TRBV21-1 and TRBJ2-3; the D call TRBD1 from the table was never checked on the DNA. TRBV21-1 is a documented pseudogene. CDR3 size: 14 residues. This CDR3 is CASSQQGEVDTQYF. CDR3 nucleotides: TGTGCCAGCAGCCAACAGGGGGAAGTGGATACGCAGTATTTT.

The chain employs TRBV7-8 and TRBJ2-7; no clear D gene. Looked up from germline, CDR1 is SGHVS and CDR2 is FQNEAQ. The V and J ends lost 2 bases and 0 bases respectively, with 11 bases between them. CDR3 length equals 15 residues. CDR3 sequence: CASSLRRVSSYEQYF. CDR3 coding DNA: TGTGCCAGCAGCTTAAGACGGGTGAGCTCCTACGAGCAGTACTTC.

The gene calls are TRBV5-1 and TRBJ2-2, with 9 positions matching TRBD2. The length of the CDR3 is 16 residues. V trimming: 3 bases; J trimming: 2 bases; junction bases outside the gene matches: 5. Germline assignment: CDR1 SGHRS and CDR2 YFSETQ. The CDR3 reads CASSSLSGGNTGELFF. Written as DNA, the CDR3 is TGCGCCAGCAGCTCCCTTAGCGGGGGTAACACCGGGGAGCTGTTTTTT. The full variable domain, rest sourced from reference TRBV5-1 and TRBJ2-2, is KAGVTQTPRYLIKTRGQQVTLSCSPISGHRSVSWYQQTPGQGLQFLFEYFSETQRNKGNFPGRFSGRQFSNSRSEMNVSTLELGDSALYLCASSSLSGGNTGELFFGEGSRLTVL.

The V and J genes are TRBV27 and TRBJ2-1; D is uncertain. Germline V gene data show CDR1 as MNHEY and CDR2 as SMNVEV (reference sequence). Trimming took off 3 bases at V and 3 bases at J, with 6 bases between the two ends. This CDR3 region has 13 residues. CDR3 region: CASSFRVYNEQFF. For the CDR3, the DNA is TGTGCCAGCAGTTTCCGAGTCTACAATGAGCAGTTCTTC.

The chain couples TRBV19 to TRBJ1-5, with 10 bases aligning to TRBD1. V lost 4 bases and J lost 5; bases outside the gene matches: 8. The CDR3 contains 16 residues. Germline V lookup: CDR1 LNHDA, CDR2 SQIVND (reference sequence). CDR3 sequence reads: CASSSLDRGSDQPQHF. DNA of the CDR3: TGTGCCAGTAGTAGCCTGGACAGGGGGAGTGATCAGCCCCAGCATTTT.

The V and J genes are TRBV2 and TRBJ2-2; D is undetermined. Germline-derived CDR1 and CDR2 are SNHLY and FYNNEI. V was pared by 3 bases and J by 1 base, with 9 bases between. This CDR3 spans 15 amino acids. CDR3 sequence reads: CASSDHRGNTGELFF. The CDR3 region has the DNA TGTGCCAGCAGTGACCACCGAGGGAACACCGGGGAGCTGTTTTTT.

This sequence joins TRBV9 and TRBJ2-3, with D perhaps TRBD2 (7 bases). This CDR3 region has 15 residues. Germline-derived CDR1 and CDR2 are SGDLS and YYNGEE. V lost 1 base, J lost 5 bases, and 14 bases lay in between. CDR3 sequence: CASSVRGRARDTQYF. CDR3 DNA: TGTGCCAGCAGCGTAAGGGGGAGGGCCAGAGATACGCAGTATTTT.

The CDR3 is CASSLQGARGTEAFF. The CDR3 nucleotides read TGTGCCAGCAGTCTACAGGGGGCTAGGGGGACTGAAGCTTTCTTT. J is TRBJ1-1 and V is TRBV6-1, with 9 bases matching TRBD1. The CDR3 extends over 15 amino acids. CDR1 is MNHNS and CDR2 is SASEGT in the germline V gene. V lost 5 bases to trimming and J lost 5 bases; unmatched junction nucleotides: 9.

The chain uses TRBV6-5 and TRBJ2-5, with TRBD2 matching 15 bases. Germline CDR1 is MNHEY and CDR2 is SVGAGI. V was clipped by 5 bases and J by 7 bases; unmatched bases: 5. The CDR3 totals 15 residues. Here the CDR3 DNA reads TGTGCCAGCAGTACTGGACTAGCGGGAGGGGGGACCCAGTACTTC. It specifies CASSTGLAGGGTQYF.

J is TRBJ2-1 and V is TRBV27; a possible D gene is TRBD2 (5 bases). Per germline, CDR1 MNHEY and CDR2 SMNVEV (reference sequence). The CDR3 loop spans 14 amino acids. V was clipped by 9 bases and J by 1 base, with 13 bases between them. The CDR3 DNA is TGTGCCAGTTCCACGGGGTTTTCCTACAATGAGCAGTTCTTC. Its translation: CASSTGFSYNEQFF.

The genes are TRBV9 and TRBJ2-2, with 7 bases lining up with TRBD1. The germline gives CDR1 SGDLS, CDR2 YYNGEE. J lost 4 bases, V lost 0 bases, and 3 bases had no gene match. The CDR3 extends over 15 amino acids. The CDR3 spells CASSVETGATGELFF. As DNA, the CDR3 is TGTGCCAGCAGCGTAGAAACAGGGGCCACCGGGGAGCTGTTTTTT.

This clone has just a few counts. V and J are TRBV5-4 and TRBJ2-3, with 13 nucleotides matching TRBD2. Unmatched junction bases numbered 1, after V lost 3 bases and J lost 0 bases. The CDR3 has 16 amino acids. From germline, CDR1 is SGHNT and CDR2 YYREEE (reference sequence). The CDR3 spells CASSWGLAGSTDTQYF. The CDR3 DNA is TGTGCCAGCAGCTGGGGACTAGCGGGGAGCACAGATACGCAGTATTTT.

This chain joins TRBV29-1 and TRBJ2-5; D gene uncertain. The CDR3 runs to 12 residues. V lost 7 bases and J lost 0, with 9 bases in between. Germline CDR1 reads SQVTM; CDR2 reads ANQGSEA. The chain's CDR3 is CSGAQDQETQYF. In nucleotides, the CDR3 is TGCAGCGGGGCGCAGGACCAAGAGACCCAGTACTTC.

A few counts support this clone. The V call is TRBV27, the J call TRBJ2-7, with 14 bases lining up with TRBD2. The CDR3 covers 17 residues. Trimming cost V 3 bases and J 4 bases; bases outside gene matches: 8. CDR1 is MNHEY and CDR2 is SMNVEV in the germline V gene (reference sequence). The DNA of the CDR3 is TGTGCCAGCAGTTTGGGAGTCGGGACTAGCGGGAGTTACGAGCAGTACTTC. Translation: CASSLGVGTSGSYEQYF.

The gene calls are TRBV5-1 and TRBJ2-3; 7 positions match TRBD2. There are 15 residues in the CDR3. Germline V gene data show CDR1 as SGHRS and CDR2 as YFSETQ. V was pared by 0 bases and J by 5 bases, with 6 bases of the junction left unmatched. The CDR3 protein is CASSLATGGGDTQYF. The CDR3 bases are TGCGCCAGCAGCTTGGCCACTGGCGGGGGAGATACGCAGTATTTT.